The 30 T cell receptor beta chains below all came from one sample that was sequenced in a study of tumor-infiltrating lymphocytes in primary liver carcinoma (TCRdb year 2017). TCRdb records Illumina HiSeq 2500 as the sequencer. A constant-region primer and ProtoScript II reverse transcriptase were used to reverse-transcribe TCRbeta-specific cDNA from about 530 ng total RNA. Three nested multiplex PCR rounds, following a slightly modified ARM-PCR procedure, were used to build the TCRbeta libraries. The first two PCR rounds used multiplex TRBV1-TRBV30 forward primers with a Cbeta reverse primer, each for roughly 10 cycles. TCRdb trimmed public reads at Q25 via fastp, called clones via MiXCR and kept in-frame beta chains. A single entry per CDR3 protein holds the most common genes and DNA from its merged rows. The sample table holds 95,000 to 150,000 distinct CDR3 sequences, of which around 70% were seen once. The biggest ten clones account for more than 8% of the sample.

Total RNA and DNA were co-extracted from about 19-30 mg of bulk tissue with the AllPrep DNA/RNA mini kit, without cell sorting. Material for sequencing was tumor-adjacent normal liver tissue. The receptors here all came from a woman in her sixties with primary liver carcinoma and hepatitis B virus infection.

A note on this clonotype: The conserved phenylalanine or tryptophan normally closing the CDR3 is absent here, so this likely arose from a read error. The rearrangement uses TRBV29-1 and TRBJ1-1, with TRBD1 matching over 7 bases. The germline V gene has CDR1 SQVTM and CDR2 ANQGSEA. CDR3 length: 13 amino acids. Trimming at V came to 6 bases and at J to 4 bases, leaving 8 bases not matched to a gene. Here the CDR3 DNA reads TGCAGCGTCAGGGGCAGGGGGGGCACTGAAGCTTTCATT. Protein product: CSVRGRGGTEAFI.

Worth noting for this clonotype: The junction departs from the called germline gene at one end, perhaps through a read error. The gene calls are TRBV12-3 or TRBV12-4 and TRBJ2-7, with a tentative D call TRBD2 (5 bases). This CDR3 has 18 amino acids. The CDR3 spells CASNGRYSSGNRDYGQYF. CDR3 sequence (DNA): TGTGCCAGCAACGGAAGGTATAGCTCGGGGAATCGCGACTACGGGCAGTACTTC.

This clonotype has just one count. CDR3 sequence: CSVGHTAYNEQFF. In DNA, the CDR3 is TGCAGCGTTGGCCACACCGCCTACAATGAGCAGTTCTTC. V is TRBV29-1 and J is TRBJ2-1, with D unclear. The CDR3 sequence is 13 residues long. Germline CDR1 is SQVTM and CDR2 is ANQGSEA. V was trimmed by 4 bases and J by 2 bases, leaving 9 bases between them.

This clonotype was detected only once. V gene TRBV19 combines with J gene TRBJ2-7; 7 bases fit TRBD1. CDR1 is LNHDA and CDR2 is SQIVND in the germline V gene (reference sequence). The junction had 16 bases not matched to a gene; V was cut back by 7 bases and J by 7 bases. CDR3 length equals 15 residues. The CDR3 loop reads CASTSSDRRLREQYF. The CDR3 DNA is TGTGCCAGTACCTCCTCGGACAGGAGGCTGAGGGAGCAGTACTTC. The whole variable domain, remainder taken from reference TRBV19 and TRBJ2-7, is DGGITQSPKYLFRKEGQNVTLSCEQNLNHDAMYWYRQDPGQGLRLIYYSQIVNDFQKGDIAEGYSVSREKKESFPLTVTSAQKNPTAFYLCASTSSDRRLREQYFGPGTRLTVT.

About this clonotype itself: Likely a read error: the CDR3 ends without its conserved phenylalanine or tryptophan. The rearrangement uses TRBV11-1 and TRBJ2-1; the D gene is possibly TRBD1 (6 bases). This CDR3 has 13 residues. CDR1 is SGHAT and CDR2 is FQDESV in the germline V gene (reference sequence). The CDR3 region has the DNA TGTGTCAGCAGCCCAAGGACAGTCGGTGAGCAGTTCCTC. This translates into CVSSPRTVGEQFL.

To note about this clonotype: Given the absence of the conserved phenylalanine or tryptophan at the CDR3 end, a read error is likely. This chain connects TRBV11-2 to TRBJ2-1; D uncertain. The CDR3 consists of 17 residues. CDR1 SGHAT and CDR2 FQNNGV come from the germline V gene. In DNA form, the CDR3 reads TGTGCCGGCAGTTTTACCCCACTGAGGAGCTCCTACAATGAGCAGTTCCTC. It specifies CAGSFTPLRSSYNEQFL.

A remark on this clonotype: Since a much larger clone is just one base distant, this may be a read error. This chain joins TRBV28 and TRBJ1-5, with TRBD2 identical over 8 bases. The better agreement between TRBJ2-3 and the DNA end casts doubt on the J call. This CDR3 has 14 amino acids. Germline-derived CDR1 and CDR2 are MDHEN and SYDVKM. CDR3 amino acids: CASSRGGSNQPQYF. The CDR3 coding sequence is TGTGCCAGCAGCCGGGGGGGGAGCAATCAGCCCCAGTATTTT.

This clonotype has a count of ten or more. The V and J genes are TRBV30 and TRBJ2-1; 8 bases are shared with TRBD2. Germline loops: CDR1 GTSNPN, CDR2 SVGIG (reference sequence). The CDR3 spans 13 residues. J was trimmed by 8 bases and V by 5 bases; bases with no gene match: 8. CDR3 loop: CAWVGRGMDEQFF. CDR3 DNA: TGTGCCTGGGTCGGGAGGGGGATGGATGAGCAGTTCTTC.

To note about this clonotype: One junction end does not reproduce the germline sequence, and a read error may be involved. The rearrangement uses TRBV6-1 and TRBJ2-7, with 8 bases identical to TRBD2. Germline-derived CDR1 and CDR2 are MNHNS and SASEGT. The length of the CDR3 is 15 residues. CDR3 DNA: TGTGCCAGCAGTGAGGCAAGCGGGAGCTCCTGCGAGCAGTACTTC. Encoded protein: CASSEASGSSCEQYF.

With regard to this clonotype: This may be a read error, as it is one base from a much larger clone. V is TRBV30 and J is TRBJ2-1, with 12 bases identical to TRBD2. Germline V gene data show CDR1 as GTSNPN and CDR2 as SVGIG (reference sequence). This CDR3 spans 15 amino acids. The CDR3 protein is CAWSRGTSGLNGQFF. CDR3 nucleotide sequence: TGTGCCTGGAGCCGGGGGACTAGCGGGCTCAATGGGCAGTTCTTC.

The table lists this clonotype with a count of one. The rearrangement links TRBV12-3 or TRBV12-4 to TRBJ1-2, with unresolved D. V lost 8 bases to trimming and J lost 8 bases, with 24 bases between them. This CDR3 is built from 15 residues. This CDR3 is CASGLRTIGATGYTF. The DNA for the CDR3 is TGTGCCAGCGGTCTTCGGACGATTGGAGCGACGGGCTACACCTTC.

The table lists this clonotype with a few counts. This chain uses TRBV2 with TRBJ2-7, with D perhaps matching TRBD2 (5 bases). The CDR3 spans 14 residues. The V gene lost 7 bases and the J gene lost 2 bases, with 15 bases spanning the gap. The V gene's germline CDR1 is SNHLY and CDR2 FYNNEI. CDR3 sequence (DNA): TGTGCCAGCAAGCCCGAGGGAGCGGCCTACGAGCAGTACTTC. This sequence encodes CASKPEGAAYEQYF. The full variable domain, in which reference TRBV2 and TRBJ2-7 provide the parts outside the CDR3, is EPEVTQTPSHQVTQMGQEVILRCVPISNHLYFYWYRQILGQKVEFLVSFYNNEISEKSEIFDDQFSVERPDGSNFTLKIRSTKLEDSAMYFCASKPEGAAYEQYFGPGTRLTVT.

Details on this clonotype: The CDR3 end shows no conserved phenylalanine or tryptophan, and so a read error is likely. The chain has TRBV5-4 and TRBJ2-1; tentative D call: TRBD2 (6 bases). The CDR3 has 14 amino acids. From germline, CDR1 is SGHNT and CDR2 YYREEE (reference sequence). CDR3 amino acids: CASNLVLAHNEQFL. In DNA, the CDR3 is TGTGCCAGCAACTTGGTACTAGCCCACAATGAGCAGTTCCTC.

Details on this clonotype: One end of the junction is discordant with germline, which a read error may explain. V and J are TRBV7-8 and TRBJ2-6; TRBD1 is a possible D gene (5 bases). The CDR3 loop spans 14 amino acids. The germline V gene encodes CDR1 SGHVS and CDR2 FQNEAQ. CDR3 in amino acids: CASSFSSGANILTF. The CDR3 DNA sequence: TGTGCCAGTAGCTTCTCCTCTGGGGCCAACATCCTGACTTTC.

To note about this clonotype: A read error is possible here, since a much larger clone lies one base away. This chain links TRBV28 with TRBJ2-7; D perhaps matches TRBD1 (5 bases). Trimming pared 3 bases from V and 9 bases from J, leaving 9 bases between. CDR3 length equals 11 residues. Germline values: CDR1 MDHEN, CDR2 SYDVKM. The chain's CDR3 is CASSFRDVQYF. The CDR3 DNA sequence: TGTGCCAGCAGTTTCAGGGATGTGCAGTACTTC.

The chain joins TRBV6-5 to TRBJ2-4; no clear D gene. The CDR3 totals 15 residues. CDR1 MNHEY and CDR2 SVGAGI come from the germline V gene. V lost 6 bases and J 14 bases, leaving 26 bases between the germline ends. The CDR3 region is CASSYDRWRPRPEYF. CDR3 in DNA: TGTGCCAGCAGCTACGATCGGTGGCGCCCGCGACCAGAGTACTTC.

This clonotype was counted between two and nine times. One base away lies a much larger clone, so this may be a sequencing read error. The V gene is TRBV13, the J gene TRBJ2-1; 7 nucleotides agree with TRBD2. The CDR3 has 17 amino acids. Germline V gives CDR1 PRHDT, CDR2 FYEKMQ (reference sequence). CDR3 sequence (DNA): TGTGCCATCAGCTTAGCTCTGGGGCTAGCGGTCCACAATGAGCAGTTCTTC. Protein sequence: CAISLALGLAVHNEQFF.

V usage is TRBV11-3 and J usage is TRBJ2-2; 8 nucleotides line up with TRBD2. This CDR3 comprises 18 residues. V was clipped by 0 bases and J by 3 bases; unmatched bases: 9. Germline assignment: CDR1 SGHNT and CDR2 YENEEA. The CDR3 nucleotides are TGTGCCAGCAGCTTAGATCGAGGCGGGAGGACCTACACCGGGGAGCTGTTTTTT. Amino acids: CASSLDRGGRTYTGELFF.

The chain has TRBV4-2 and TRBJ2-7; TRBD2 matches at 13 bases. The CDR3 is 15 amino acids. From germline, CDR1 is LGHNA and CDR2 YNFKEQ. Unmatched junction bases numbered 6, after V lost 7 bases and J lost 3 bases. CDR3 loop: CASTLGLAGVYEQYF. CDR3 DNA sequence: TGTGCCAGCACCCTTGGACTAGCGGGAGTCTACGAGCAGTACTTC.

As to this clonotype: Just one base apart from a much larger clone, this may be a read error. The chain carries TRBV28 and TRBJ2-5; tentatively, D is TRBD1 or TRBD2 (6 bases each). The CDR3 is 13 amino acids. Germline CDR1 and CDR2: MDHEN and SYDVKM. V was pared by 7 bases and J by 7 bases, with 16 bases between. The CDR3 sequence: CASTPGRGGTQYF. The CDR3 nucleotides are TGTGCCAGCACCCCGGGCAGGGGAGGGACCCAGTACTTC.

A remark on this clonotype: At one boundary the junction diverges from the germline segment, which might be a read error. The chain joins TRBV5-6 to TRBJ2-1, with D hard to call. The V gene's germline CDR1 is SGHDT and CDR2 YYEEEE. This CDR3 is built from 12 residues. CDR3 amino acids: CATGYVSNEQLF. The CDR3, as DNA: TGTGCCACCGGCTATGTTAGTAATGAGCAGTTGTTC.

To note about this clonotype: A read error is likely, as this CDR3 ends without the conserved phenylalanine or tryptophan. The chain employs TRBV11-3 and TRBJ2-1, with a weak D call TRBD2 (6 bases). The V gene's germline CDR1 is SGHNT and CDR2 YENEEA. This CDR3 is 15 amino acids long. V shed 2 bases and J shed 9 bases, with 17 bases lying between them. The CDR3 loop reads CASSLTPGGAFEQFS. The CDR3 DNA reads TGTGCCAGCAGCTTAACTCCCGGGGGAGCGTTTGAGCAGTTCTCC.

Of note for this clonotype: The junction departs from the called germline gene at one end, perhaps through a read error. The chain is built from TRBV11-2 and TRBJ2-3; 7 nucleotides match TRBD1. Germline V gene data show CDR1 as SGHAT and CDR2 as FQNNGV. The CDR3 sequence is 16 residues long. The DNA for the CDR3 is TGTGCCAGCAACTTAGTCGGACAGGCGATCACAAATACGCAGTATTTT. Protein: CASNLVGQAITNTQYF.

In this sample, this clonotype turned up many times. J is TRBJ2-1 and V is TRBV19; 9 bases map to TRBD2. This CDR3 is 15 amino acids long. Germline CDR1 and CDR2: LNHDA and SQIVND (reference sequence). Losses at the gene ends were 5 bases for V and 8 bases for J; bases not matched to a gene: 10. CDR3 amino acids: CASSHKREAADEQFF. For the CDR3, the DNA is TGTGCCAGTAGTCATAAGCGGGAGGCGGCGGATGAGCAGTTCTTC. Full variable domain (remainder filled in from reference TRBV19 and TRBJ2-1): DGGITQSPKYLFRKEGQNVTLSCEQNLNHDAMYWYRQDPGQGLRLIYYSQIVNDFQKGDIAEGYSVSREKKESFPLTVTSAQKNPTAFYLCASSHKREAADEQFFGPGTRLTVL.

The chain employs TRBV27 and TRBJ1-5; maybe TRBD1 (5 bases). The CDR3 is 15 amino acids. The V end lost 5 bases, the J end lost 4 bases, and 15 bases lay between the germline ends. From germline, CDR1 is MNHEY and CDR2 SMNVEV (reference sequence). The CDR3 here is CASSPLTEWNQPQHF. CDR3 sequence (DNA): TGTGCCAGCAGTCCACTGACAGAGTGGAATCAGCCCCAGCATTTT.

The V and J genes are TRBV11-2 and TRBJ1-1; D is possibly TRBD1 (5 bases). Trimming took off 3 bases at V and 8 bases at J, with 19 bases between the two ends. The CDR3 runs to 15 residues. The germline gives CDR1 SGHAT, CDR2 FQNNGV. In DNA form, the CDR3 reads TGTGCCAGCAGCTTCAAAGGATGGGGATACAGGGAAGCTTTCTTT. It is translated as CASSFKGWGYREAFF.

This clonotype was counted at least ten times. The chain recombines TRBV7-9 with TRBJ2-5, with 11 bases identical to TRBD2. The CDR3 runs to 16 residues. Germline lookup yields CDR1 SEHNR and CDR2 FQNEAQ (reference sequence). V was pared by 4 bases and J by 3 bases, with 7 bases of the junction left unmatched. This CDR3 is CASSSSIAGGKETQYF. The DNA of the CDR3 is TGTGCCAGCAGCTCATCCATAGCGGGAGGGAAAGAGACCCAGTACTTC.

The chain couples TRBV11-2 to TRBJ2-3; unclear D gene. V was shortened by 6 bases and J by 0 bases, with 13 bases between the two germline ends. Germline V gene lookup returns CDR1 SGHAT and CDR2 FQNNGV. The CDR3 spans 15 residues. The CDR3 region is CASRPYAASTDTQYF. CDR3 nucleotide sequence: TGTGCCAGCAGGCCCTATGCGGCTAGCACAGATACGCAGTATTTT.

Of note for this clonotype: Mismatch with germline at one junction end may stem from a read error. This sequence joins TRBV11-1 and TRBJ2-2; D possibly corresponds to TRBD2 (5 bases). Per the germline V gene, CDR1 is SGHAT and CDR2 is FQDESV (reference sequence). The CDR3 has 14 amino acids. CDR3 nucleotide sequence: TGTGCCAGCAGACCGGGCCTTGACACCGGGGAGCTGCGTTTT. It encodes CASRPGLDTGELRF. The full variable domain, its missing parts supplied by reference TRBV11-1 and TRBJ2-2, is EAEVAQSPRYKITEKSQAVAFWCDPISGHATLYWYRQILGQGPELLVQFQDESVVDDSQLPKDRFSAERLKGVDSTLKIQPAELGDSAMYLCASRPGLDTGELRFGEGSRLTVL.

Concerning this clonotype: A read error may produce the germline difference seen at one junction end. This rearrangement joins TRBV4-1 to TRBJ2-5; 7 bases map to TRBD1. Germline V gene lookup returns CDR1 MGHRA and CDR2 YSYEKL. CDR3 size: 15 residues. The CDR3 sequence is CASSQPQGDWESQYF. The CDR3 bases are TGTGCCAGCAGCCAACCGCAGGGGGATTGGGAGTCCCAGTACTTC.